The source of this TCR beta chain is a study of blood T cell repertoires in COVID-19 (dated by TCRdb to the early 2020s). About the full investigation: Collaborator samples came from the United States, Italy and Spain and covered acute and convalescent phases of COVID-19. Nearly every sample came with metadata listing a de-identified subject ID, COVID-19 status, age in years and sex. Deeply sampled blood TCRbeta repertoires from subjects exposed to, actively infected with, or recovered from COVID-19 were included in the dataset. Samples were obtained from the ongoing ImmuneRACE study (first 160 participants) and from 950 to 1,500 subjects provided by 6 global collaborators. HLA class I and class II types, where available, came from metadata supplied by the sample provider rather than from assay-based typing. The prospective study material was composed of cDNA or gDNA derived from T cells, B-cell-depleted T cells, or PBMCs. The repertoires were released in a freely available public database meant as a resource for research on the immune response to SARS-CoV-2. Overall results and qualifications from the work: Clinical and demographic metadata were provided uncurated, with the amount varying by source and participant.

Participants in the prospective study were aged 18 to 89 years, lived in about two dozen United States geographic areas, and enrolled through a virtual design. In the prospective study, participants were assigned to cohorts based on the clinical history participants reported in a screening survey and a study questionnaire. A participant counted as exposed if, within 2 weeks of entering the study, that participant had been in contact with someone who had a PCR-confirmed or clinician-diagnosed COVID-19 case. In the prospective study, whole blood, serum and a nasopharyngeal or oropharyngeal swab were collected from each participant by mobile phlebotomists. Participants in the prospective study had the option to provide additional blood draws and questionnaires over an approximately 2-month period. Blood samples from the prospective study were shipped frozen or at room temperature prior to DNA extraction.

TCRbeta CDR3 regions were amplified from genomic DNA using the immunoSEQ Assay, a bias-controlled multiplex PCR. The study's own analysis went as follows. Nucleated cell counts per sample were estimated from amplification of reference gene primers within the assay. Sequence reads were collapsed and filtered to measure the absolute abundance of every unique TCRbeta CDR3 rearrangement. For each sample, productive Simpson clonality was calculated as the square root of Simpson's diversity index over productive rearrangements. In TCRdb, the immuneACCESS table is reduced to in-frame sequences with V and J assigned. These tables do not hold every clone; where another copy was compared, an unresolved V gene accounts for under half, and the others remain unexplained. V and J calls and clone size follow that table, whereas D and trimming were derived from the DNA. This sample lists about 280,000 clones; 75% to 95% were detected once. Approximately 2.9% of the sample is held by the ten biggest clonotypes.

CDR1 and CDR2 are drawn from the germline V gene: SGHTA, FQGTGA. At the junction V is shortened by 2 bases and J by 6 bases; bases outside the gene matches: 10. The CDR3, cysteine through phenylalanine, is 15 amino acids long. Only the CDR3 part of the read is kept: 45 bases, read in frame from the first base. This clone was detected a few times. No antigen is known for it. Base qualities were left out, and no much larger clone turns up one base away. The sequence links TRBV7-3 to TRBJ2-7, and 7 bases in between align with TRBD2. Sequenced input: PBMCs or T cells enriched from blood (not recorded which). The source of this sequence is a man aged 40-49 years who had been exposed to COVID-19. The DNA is TGTGCCAGCAGCTTATCGGGCGGCCGCGGGGGCGAGCAGTACTTC. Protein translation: CASSLSGGRGGEQYF.